The clone carrying this T cell receptor (beta chain) was counted many times. What it binds is not known. This sample is part of a study of response to subunit inactivated influenza vaccine. Notes on the study in general: New T cells are recruited in small numbers by each seasonal influenza vaccination, according to the authors' suggestion.

TCRdb called the RT-PCR reads again in MiXCR, with one record for every CDR3 protein. The sample lists 500,000 to 650,000 distinct CDR3 sequences; 7.6% were seen once. In germline, CDR1 is ENHRY, CDR2 SYGVKD. The ends were cut back, 6 bases at V and 1 base at J, with 9 bases in the middle. This CDR3 region has 13 residues. Specimen: PBMCs from blood, collected around 2 years after vaccination. The TCR sequence derives from a man in his fifties or sixties who received an inactivated influenza vaccine. The rearrangement links TRBV10-3 to TRBJ1-1; D is uncertain. The CDR3, as DNA: TGTGCCATCAGACCGACGTGGAACACTGAAGCTTTCTTT. This translates into CAIRPTWNTEAFF.